This TCR beta chain was recorded in a study of blood T cell repertoires in COVID-19. As for the study in general: Italy, Spain and the United States were the sources of the convalescent and acute COVID-19 samples. PBMCs, B-cell-depleted T cells, or T cells were the source of the cDNA or gDNA that made up the material.

The germline gives CDR1 MNHEY, CDR2 SVGAGI. There are 14 residues in the CDR3. V shed 0 bases, J shed 13 bases, and the junction held 8 bases outside the gene matches. Per the study methods: Estimation of nucleated cell counts was performed using reference gene primer amplification. Profiled with immunoSEQ multiplex PCR; TCRdb holds only in-frame clones, not every one. V, J and clone size were drawn from that table, and D and trimming were deduced from the DNA. In the table there are over 200,000 clones, 85% to 90% of which are singletons. Assignments of participants to cohorts depended upon their own reported clinical history.

Sequencing was performed on PBMCs or T cells enriched from blood (not recorded which). This TCR was recovered from a young man who had recovered from COVID-19. The chain recombines TRBV6-5 with TRBJ2-1; 8 positions agree with TRBD2. CDR3 residues: CASSYSGKSGGQFF. The DNA of the CDR3 is TGTGCCAGCAGTTACTCCGGCAAGAGCGGGGGCCAGTTCTTC.